Following are 30 T cell receptor beta chains from one sample sequenced in a study of T cells in Graves' hyperthyroidism and ophthalmopathy (dated by TCRdb to the late 2010s). The library was made by multiplex PCR. These reads were obtained on an Illumina HiSeq 2000. The TCR beta CDR3 regions were amplified from the RNA transcripts. For the first round of RT-PCR on the TCR CDR3, the HTBI primer set was used together with the Qiagen OneStep RT-PCR kit. In-frame beta chains were kept once TCRdb had trimmed the public reads at Q25 with fastp and called clones with MiXCR. Every CDR3 protein is listed once, alongside the most common genes and DNA of its rows. The sample table shows over 700,000 distinct CDR3 sequences, and 18% are seen once. 16% of the sample belongs to the ten largest clones. Sequencing was performed on blood. These receptor sequences come from a woman in her forties or fifties with Graves' hyperthyroidism that later progressed to Graves' ophthalmopathy.

This clonotype was counted at least ten times. The chain combines TRBV2 with TRBJ2-5; the D is unclear. The CDR3 spans 15 residues. V lost 0 bases to trimming and J lost 1 base, with 9 bases between them. Germline V lookup: CDR1 SNHLY, CDR2 FYNNEI. This CDR3 is CASSEALPGQETQYF. Here the CDR3 DNA reads TGTGCCAGCAGTGAAGCGCTCCCTGGCCAAGAGACCCAGTACTTC.

This clonotype was detected ten times or more. The V gene is TRBV11-2, the J gene TRBJ1-5; no reliable D call. The CDR3 has 12 amino acids. From germline, CDR1 is SGHAT and CDR2 FQNNGV. V was clipped by 8 bases and J by 6 bases, with 11 bases between them. The CDR3 coding sequence is TGTGCCAGCTCTAGGTCCTCTCAGCCCCAGCATTTT. Encoded protein: CASSRSSQPQHF.

With regard to this clonotype: This may come from a read error, since a much larger clone is one base off. This chain uses TRBV20-1 with TRBJ2-7, with 7 bases identical to TRBD1. The germline V gene encodes CDR1 DFQATT and CDR2 SNEGSKA (reference sequence). CDR3 size: 14 residues. V shed 2 bases and J 1 base; nucleotides not matched to a gene: 5. CDR3 amino acids: CSARPWDRSYEQYF. In DNA form, the CDR3 reads TGCAGTGCTAGACCCTGGGACAGATCCTACGAGCAGTACTTC.

The genes are TRBV29-1 and TRBJ2-1, with 8 bases matching TRBD1. CDR3 length: 14 amino acids. Germline assignment: CDR1 SQVTM and CDR2 ANQGSEA. With 5 bases clipped from V and 4 bases from J, the junction kept 7 bases outside the gene matches. The CDR3 here is CSVTRGTGYNEQFF. In nucleotides, the CDR3 is TGCAGCGTTACCCGCGGGACAGGATACAATGAGCAGTTCTTC.

The table lists this clonotype with many counts. J is TRBJ2-7 and V is TRBV11-2; 9 nucleotides align to TRBD1. CDR1 is SGHAT, CDR2 FQNNGV, per germline. This CDR3 comprises 14 residues. V shed 5 bases, J shed 5 bases, and the junction held 7 bases outside the gene matches. The CDR3 protein is CASSPRDRENEQYF. The CDR3, as DNA: TGTGCCAGCAGCCCTCGGGACAGGGAGAACGAGCAGTACTTC.

This clonotype was seen ten or more times. The rearrangement links TRBV5-8 to TRBJ2-3; TRBD2 matches 11 bases. This CDR3 has 15 amino acids. Germline V gives CDR1 SGHTS, CDR2 YDEGEE. Germline trimming cut 1 base from V and 5 bases from J; bases unmatched to any gene: 3. CDR3 sequence (DNA): TGTGCCAGCAGCTTGCTTACTAGCGGGGGAGATACGCAGTATTTT. This encodes CASSLLTSGGDTQYF.

This chain joins TRBV10-3 and TRBJ2-7; a weak D match, TRBD2 (5 bases). V was shortened by 0 bases and J by 3 bases, with 9 bases between the two germline ends. The CDR3 has 14 amino acids. Germline V gene sequence: CDR1 ENHRY, CDR2 SYGVKD. The CDR3 sequence: CAISESTEGYEQYF. The CDR3 coding sequence is TGTGCCATCAGTGAGTCGACTGAGGGCTACGAGCAGTACTTC.

This chain joins TRBV5-6 and TRBJ1-1, with D perhaps TRBD1 (5 bases). Germline CDR1 is SGHDT and CDR2 is YYEEEE. CDR3 length equals 14 residues. Trimming shortened V by 4 bases and J by 4 bases, and 14 bases separated the two germline ends. The CDR3 bases are TGTGCCAGCAGCCGAGGGGCGGGTGGCACTGAAGCTTTCTTT. This translates into CASSRGAGGTEAFF.

There are a few counts of this clonotype. V and J are TRBV6-1 and TRBJ2-2, with TRBD1 as a possible D gene (6 bases). Germline V gene sequence: CDR1 MNHNS, CDR2 SASEGT. Trimming took off 10 bases at V and 0 bases at J, with 9 bases between the two ends. The CDR3 covers 13 residues. As DNA, the CDR3 is TGTGCCACCAGGGGAGCGAACACCGGGGAGCTGTTTTTT. This encodes CATRGANTGELFF.

This clonotype was found a few times. The chain uses TRBV28 and TRBJ1-6; a weak D match, TRBD1 (5 bases). Trimming pared 4 bases from V and 9 bases from J, leaving 16 bases between. This CDR3 contains 15 residues. Germline V gives CDR1 MDHEN, CDR2 SYDVKM. CDR3 DNA: TGTGCCAGCAGTTCCCCGGAGGGGAAGGGTTCACCCCTCCACTTT. As protein: CASSSPEGKGSPLHF.

This clonotype was picked up many times. V gene TRBV11-2 combines with J gene TRBJ1-5, with a weak D call TRBD1 (5 bases). The CDR3 contains 15 residues. V lost 0 bases and J 10 bases, leaving 16 bases between the germline ends. Germline lookup yields CDR1 SGHAT and CDR2 FQNNGV. The CDR3 loop reads CASSLDLSQVRPQHF. DNA of the CDR3: TGTGCCAGCAGCTTAGATCTCTCACAGGTCAGACCCCAGCATTTT.

This clonotype was observed many times. The CDR3 region is CASSARQSYGYTF. The CDR3 DNA reads TGTGCCAGCAGCGCGAGACAGAGCTATGGCTACACCTTC. This chain links TRBV5-6 with TRBJ1-2, with D possibly TRBD1 on 5 matching bases. Germline CDR1 reads SGHDT; CDR2 reads YYEEEE. V lost 4 bases, J lost 4 bases, and 11 bases lay in between. This CDR3 spans 13 amino acids. Looking up the rest from reference TRBV5-6 and TRBJ1-2 gives the full variable domain: DAGVTQSPTHLIKTRGQQVTLRCSPKSGHDTVSWYQQALGQGPQFIFQYYEEEERQRGNFPDRFSGHQFPNYSSELNVNALLLGDSALYLCASSARQSYGYTFGSGTRLTVV.

In this sample, this clonotype turned up many times. The chain recombines TRBV18 with TRBJ2-3; D unclear. Trimming cost V 3 bases and J 3 bases, with 7 bases left between them. The length of the CDR3 is 13 residues. Germline V gene data show CDR1 as KGHSH and CDR2 as LQKENI. The CDR3 nucleotides read TGTGCCAGCTCACCCTTAGGGACAGATACGCAGTATTTT. Protein product: CASSPLGTDTQYF.

In this sample, this clonotype turned up a few times. The chain has TRBV20-1 and TRBJ2-5; 8 bases map to TRBD1. The CDR3 totals 16 residues. Trimming cost V 0 bases and J 2 bases; bases outside gene matches: 8. Germline lookup yields CDR1 DFQATT and CDR2 SNEGSKA (reference sequence). The CDR3 DNA is TGCAGTGCTAGAGAGGGACAGGCTTTGGCACAAGAGACCCAGTACTTC. This codes for CSAREGQALAQETQYF.

This clonotype was picked up a small number of times. In DNA, the CDR3 is TGTGCCAGCAAGGGACTGATGACAGTTTCCTCCTACGAGCAGTACTTC. Protein product: CASKGLMTVSSYEQYF. V and J are TRBV6-1 and TRBJ2-7; D may be TRBD2 (6 bases). The V and J ends lost 7 bases and 0 bases respectively, with 19 bases between them. The germline gives CDR1 MNHNS, CDR2 SASEGT. The CDR3 runs to 16 residues.

This clonotype was seen many times. CDR3 loop: CASSLAPTGTNEKLFF. CDR3 sequence (DNA): TGTGCCAGCAGTTTAGCGCCGACGGGCACTAATGAAAAACTGTTTTTT. This rearrangement joins TRBV12-3 or TRBV12-4 to TRBJ1-4; D gene unclear. V lost 0 bases, J lost 2 bases, and 10 bases lay in between. This CDR3 comprises 16 residues.

This clonotype was seen many times. The chain employs TRBV7-3 and TRBJ2-1; 13 nucleotides match TRBD2. CDR1 and CDR2 (germline): SGHTA, FQGTGA. The CDR3 is 17 residues long. V lost 5 bases, J lost 7 bases, and 11 bases stayed unmatched. The CDR3 loop reads CASSLPYGTSGENEQFF. Here the CDR3 DNA reads TGTGCCAGCAGCCTTCCATACGGGACTAGCGGGGAGAATGAGCAGTTCTTC.

This chain links TRBV6-2 or TRBV6-3 with TRBJ2-1; D not certain. V lost 4 bases and J lost 2, with 12 bases in between. The CDR3 has 15 amino acids. The germline CDR1 and CDR2 sequences are MNHEY and SVGEGT. CDR3 DNA sequence: TGTGCCAGCAGTTCGTTCGGCTTAACCTACAATGAGCAGTTCTTC. Translated: CASSSFGLTYNEQFF.

This clonotype has only a few counts. This chain joins TRBV6-5 and TRBJ1-1; D unresolved. V dropped 5 bases and J dropped 11 bases, with 15 bases sitting between them. The CDR3 is 12 residues long. Germline V gene sequence: CDR1 MNHEY, CDR2 SVGAGI. The CDR3 DNA reads as TGTGCCAGCAGTAACGGGGAGATGTCGGCTTTCTTT. Residues: CASSNGEMSAFF.

V is TRBV6-2 or TRBV6-3 and J is TRBJ2-6; D perhaps matches TRBD2 (6 bases). The CDR3 consists of 17 residues. Trimming took off 0 bases at V and 0 bases at J, with 9 bases between the two ends. Per germline, CDR1 MNHEY and CDR2 SVGEGT. In nucleotides, the CDR3 is TGTGCCAGCAGTTACTCCGGAGGGAACTCTGGGGCCAACGTCCTGACTTTC. This gives the protein CASSYSGGNSGANVLTF.

With regard to this clonotype: The germline gene is not matched at one end of the junction; a read error may be the cause. This chain connects TRBV14 to TRBJ1-1; unclear D gene. This CDR3 has 14 residues. CDR1 SGHDN and CDR2 FVKESK come from the germline V gene. The CDR3 DNA follows: TGTGCCAGCGGCCAAGATTGGCAGTCCACTGAAGCTTTCTTT. Translating it yields CASGQDWQSTEAFF.

The chain uses TRBV18 and TRBJ2-3, with D possibly called TRBD1 or TRBD2 (5 bases each). This CDR3 is built from 15 residues. The V and J ends lost 5 bases and 2 bases respectively, with 14 bases between them. Germline lookup yields CDR1 KGHSH and CDR2 LQKENI. The CDR3 sequence: CASSTRGRDTDTQYF. The CDR3 DNA reads TGTGCCAGCTCAACACGGGGCAGGGACACAGATACGCAGTATTTT.

In this sample, this clonotype turned up a few times. The chain links TRBV20-1 to TRBJ1-2; D is possibly TRBD1 (5 bases). Trimming took 5 bases from V and 8 from J, leaving 18 bases between them. The germline V gene encodes CDR1 DFQATT and CDR2 SNEGSKA (reference sequence). CDR3 size: 13 residues. The CDR3 nucleotides are TGCAGTGCTCCCGGGGCGGGTCTGGGCGGCTACACCTTC. Its translation: CSAPGAGLGGYTF.

The chain recombines TRBV10-3 with TRBJ1-4; no definite D call. Germline values: CDR1 ENHRY, CDR2 SYGVKD. V was pared by 3 bases and J by 0 bases, with 8 bases between. This CDR3 spans 15 amino acids. The CDR3 sequence: CAISDGRPTNEKLFF. The CDR3 DNA follows: TGTGCCATCAGTGATGGGCGGCCAACTAATGAAAAACTGTTTTTT.

This clonotype has a count of ten or more. The genes are TRBV2 and TRBJ1-6; TRBD1 matches at 8 bases. CDR1 and CDR2 (germline): SNHLY, FYNNEI. There are 15 residues in the CDR3. V shed 5 bases and J 7 bases; nucleotides not matched to a gene: 7. CDR3 DNA: TGTGCCAGCAGTCGAGGACAGGGCAACAATTCACCCCTCCACTTT. Its protein product is CASSRGQGNNSPLHF.

V and J are TRBV7-8 and TRBJ1-2, with a weak D call TRBD1 (6 bases). Germline CDR1 and CDR2: SGHVS and FQNEAQ. The CDR3 sequence is 15 residues long. V gave up 5 bases and J gave up 0 bases, with 13 bases separating them. The CDR3 sequence: CASSKGGQANYGYTF. CDR3 DNA sequence: TGTGCCAGCAGCAAAGGGGGACAAGCTAACTATGGCTACACCTTC.

In its sample, this clonotype was seen many times. The V and J genes are TRBV6-1 and TRBJ1-5, with 10 bases fitting TRBD1. V was clipped by 6 bases and J by 6 bases; unmatched bases: 5. The germline V gene encodes CDR1 MNHNS and CDR2 SASEGT. This CDR3 is built from 14 residues. CDR3 nucleotide sequence: TGTGCCAGCAGCGCCGACAGGGGGCTTCAGCCCCAGCATTTT. Its translation is CASSADRGLQPQHF.

This clonotype was observed once. Being one base from a much bigger clone, this may be a read error. The V and J genes are TRBV27 and TRBJ1-6; tentatively, D is TRBD1 (5 bases). The V and J ends lost 8 bases and 3 bases respectively, with 26 bases between them. CDR1 MNHEY and CDR2 SMNVEV come from the germline V gene (reference sequence). CDR3 length: 19 residues. The CDR3 region is CASCKEGLRGDVYNSPLHF. CDR3 sequence (DNA): TGTGCCAGCTGTAAAGAGGGACTACGGGGGGACGTCTATAATTCACCCCTCCACTTT.

This clonotype was seen a handful of times. The chain carries TRBV15 and TRBJ1-5; TRBD1 aligns across 8 bases. After removal of 1 base from V and 10 bases from J, the junction contained 6 bases not matched to a gene. This CDR3 has 14 residues. Germline loops: CDR1 LNHNV, CDR2 YYDKDF (reference sequence). CDR3 bases: TGTGCCACCAGCAGAGCGGGGACAGGTCTACCCCAGCATTTT. Protein: CATSRAGTGLPQHF. Combining the CDR3 with reference TRBV15 and TRBJ1-5 gives the whole variable domain DAMVIQNPRYQVTQFGKPVTLSCSQTLNHNVMYWYQQKSSQAPKLLFHYYDKDFNNEADTPDNFQSRRPNTSFCFLDIRSPGLGDTAMYLCATSRAGTGLPQHFGDGTRLSIL.

This chain uses TRBV5-6 with TRBJ2-7; TRBD1 aligns across 7 bases. In germline, CDR1 is SGHDT, CDR2 YYEEEE. The CDR3 is 13 residues long. V lost 5 bases, J lost 4 bases, and 6 bases stayed unmatched. The DNA for the CDR3 is TGTGCCAGCAGACGTGACAGGGAGTACGAGCAGTACTTC. Its translation: CASRRDREYEQYF. The complete variable domain, with remaining parts taken from reference TRBV5-6 and TRBJ2-7, reads DAGVTQSPTHLIKTRGQQVTLRCSPKSGHDTVSWYQQALGQGPQFIFQYYEEEERQRGNFPDRFSGHQFPNYSSELNVNALLLGDSALYLCASRRDREYEQYFGPGTRLTVT.